This entry describes one T cell receptor (beta chain). Its antigen remains unidentified. Generated by immunoSEQ multiplex PCR, the TCRdb table keeps only in-frame clones and is missing some. The table includes 90,000 to 150,000 clones, 85% to 90% detected once. This sample was included in a study of T cell responses to AZD1222 COVID-19 vaccine. Study results and limitations: Spike-specific TCRs gained breadth and depth after people received two AZD1222 doses.

Deletions cut 1 base from V and 8 bases from J, with 9 bases between. Germline CDR1 and CDR2: SGHRS and YFSETQ. The CDR3 sequence is 13 residues long. The starting material was peripheral blood, obtained on day 0 of AZD1222 vaccination. The rearrangement links TRBV5-1 to TRBJ1-4; D is undetermined. This receptor was identified in an adult in good health. This chain's CDR3 is CASSLLIGEKLFF. The DNA for the CDR3 is TGCGCCAGCAGCTTGCTGATTGGAGAAAAACTGTTTTTT.